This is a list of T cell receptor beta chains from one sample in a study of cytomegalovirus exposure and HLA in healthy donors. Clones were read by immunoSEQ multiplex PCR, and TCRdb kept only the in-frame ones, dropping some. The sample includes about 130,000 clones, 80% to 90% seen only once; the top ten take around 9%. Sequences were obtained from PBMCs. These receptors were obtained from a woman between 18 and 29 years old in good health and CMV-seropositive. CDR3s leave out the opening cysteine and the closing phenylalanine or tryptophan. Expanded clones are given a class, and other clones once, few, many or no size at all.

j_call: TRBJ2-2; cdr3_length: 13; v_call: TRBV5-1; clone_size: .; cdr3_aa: ASSLDGGGTGELF
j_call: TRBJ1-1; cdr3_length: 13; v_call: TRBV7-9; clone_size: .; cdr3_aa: ASSPRTGLNTEAF
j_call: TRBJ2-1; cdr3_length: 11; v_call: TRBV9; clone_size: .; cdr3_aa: ASTAGGYNEQF
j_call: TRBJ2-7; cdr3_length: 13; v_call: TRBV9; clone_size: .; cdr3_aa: ASSPTGWLTHEQY
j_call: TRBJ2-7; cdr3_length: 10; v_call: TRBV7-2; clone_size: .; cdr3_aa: ASSGTVYEQY
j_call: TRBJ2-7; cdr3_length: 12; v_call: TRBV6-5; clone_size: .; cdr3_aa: ASSWAAGTYEQY
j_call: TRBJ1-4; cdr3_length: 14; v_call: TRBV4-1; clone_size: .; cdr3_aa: ASSQPSTGGGIVLF
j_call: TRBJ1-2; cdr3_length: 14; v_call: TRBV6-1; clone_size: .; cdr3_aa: ASSGWLDRANYGYT
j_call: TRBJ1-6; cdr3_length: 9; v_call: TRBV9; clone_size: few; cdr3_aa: ASSEGGPLH
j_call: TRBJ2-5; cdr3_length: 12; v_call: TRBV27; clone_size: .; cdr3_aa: ASRPAGGQETQY
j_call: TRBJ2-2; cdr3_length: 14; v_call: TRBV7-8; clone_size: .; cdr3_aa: ASSPRQGGNTGELF
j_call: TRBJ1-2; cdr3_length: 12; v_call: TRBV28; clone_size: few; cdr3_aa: ASSLGQANYGYT
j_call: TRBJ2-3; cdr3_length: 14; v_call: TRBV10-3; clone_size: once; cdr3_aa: AISDVKRGPPDTQY
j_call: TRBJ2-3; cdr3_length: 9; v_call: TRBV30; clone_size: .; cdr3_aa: ARSGGNTQY
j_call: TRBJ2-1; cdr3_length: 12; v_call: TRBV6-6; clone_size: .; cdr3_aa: AYGERGKYNEQF
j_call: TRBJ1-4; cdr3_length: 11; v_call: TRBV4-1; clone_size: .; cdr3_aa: ASTPFPSEKLF
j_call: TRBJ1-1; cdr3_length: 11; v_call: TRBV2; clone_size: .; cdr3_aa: ASRGEGNTEAF
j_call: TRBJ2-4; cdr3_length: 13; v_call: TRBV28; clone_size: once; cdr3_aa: ASSPGDLAKNIQY
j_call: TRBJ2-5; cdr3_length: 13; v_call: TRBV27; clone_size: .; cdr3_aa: ASSPPPGREETQY
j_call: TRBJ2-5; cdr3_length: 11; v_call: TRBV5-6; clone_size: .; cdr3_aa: ASSNSGVDTQY
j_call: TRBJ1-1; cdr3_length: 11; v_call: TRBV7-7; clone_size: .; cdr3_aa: ASSFTQNTEAF
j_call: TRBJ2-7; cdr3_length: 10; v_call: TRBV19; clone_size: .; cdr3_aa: ASRDRGNEQY
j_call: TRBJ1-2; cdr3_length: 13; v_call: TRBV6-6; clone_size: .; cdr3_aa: ASSSPLGGYYGYT
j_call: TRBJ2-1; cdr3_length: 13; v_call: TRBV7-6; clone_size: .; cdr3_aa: ASSSLAGGPNEQF
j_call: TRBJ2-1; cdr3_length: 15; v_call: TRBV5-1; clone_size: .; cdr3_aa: ASSLTSGGSSYNEQF
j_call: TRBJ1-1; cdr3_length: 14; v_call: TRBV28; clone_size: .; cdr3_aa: ASSFQDSVMNTEAF
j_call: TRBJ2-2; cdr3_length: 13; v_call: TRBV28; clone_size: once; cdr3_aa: ASSFGTPNTGELF
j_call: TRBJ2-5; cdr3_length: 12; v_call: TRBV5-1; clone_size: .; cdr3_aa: ASSLAGQGETQY
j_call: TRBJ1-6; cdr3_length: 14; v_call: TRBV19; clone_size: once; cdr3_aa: ASSGGQGVLSSPLH
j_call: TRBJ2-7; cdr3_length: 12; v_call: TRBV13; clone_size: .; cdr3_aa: ASSPGRGPYEQY
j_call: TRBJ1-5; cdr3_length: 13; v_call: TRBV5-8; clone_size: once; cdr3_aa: ASSVTPGKGQPQH
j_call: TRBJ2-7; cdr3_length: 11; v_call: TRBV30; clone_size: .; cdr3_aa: AWSRDRGDEQY
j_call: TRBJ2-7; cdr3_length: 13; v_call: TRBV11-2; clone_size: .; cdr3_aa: ASSFGVAVSYEQY
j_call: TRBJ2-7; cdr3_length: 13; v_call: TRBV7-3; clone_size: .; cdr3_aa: ASSLSGGYSYEQY
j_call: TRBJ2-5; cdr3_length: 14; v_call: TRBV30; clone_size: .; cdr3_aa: AWSAPEGAPSETQY
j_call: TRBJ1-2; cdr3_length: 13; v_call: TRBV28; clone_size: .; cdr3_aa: ASRPGDRANYGYT
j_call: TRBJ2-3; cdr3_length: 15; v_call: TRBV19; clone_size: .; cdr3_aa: ASSPGRVTVTTDTQY
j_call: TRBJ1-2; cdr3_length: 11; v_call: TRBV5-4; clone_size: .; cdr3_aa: ASSSDGVYGYT
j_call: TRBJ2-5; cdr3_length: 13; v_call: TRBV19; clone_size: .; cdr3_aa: ASSIAAWARETQY
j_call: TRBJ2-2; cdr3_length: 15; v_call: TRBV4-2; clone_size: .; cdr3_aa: ASSQVPVTFRAGELF
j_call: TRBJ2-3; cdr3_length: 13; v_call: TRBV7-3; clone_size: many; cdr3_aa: ASSLLGASTDTQY
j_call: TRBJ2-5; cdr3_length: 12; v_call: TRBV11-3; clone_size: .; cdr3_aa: ASSKGSEQETQY
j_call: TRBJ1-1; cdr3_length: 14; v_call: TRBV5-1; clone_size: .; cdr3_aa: ASSLRFSGGNTEAF
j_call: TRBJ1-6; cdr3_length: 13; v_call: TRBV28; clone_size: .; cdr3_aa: ASSQTGGGNSPLH
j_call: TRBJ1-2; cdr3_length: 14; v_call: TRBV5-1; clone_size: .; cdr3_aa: ASSSDTTSSSYGYT
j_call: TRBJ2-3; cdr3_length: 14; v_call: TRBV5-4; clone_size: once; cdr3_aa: ASSRTSGVVTDTQY
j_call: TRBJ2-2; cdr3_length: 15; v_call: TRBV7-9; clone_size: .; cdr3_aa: ASSPPFRDSLTGELF
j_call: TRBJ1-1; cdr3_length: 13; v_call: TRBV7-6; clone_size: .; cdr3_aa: ASSLGVGGAERAF
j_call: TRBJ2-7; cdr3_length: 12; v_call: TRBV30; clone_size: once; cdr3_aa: AWSHSSRLYEQY
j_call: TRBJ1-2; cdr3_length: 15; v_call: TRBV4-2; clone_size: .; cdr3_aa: ASSPDPDGQGRDGYT
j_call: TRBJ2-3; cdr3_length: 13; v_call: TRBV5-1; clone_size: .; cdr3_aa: ASSPGQGEADTQY
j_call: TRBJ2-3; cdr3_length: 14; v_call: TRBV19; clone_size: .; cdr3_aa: ASSMTKRWSTDTQY
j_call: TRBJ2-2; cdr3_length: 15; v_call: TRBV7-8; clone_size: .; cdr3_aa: ASSPYGRRRLTGELF
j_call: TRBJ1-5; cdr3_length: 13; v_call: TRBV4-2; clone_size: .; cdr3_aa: ASSPFPSGNQPQH
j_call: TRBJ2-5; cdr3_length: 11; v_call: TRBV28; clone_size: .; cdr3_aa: ASSASSVETQY